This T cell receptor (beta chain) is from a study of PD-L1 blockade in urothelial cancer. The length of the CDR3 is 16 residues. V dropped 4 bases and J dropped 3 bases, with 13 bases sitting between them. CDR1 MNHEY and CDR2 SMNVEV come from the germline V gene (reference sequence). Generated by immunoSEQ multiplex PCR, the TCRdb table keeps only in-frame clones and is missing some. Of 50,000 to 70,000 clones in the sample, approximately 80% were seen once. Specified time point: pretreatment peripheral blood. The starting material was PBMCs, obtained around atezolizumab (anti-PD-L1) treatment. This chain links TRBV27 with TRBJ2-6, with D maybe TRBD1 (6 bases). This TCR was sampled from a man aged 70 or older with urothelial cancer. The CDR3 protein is CASSSPRDNGANVLTF. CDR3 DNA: TGTGCCAGCAGTTCCCCCCGGGACAATGGGGCCAACGTCCTGACTTTC.